These 27 T cell receptor beta chains came from one sample sequenced in a study of OX40 agonist ivuxolimab in advanced cancers. Clones were read by immunoSEQ multiplex PCR, and TCRdb kept only the in-frame ones, dropping some. The data show 65,000 to 75,000 clones, roughly 85% seen once. This specimen was CD4+ or CD8+ T cells sorted from blood, taken in a trial of the OX40 agonist ivuxolimab. All receptors derive from an adult with an advanced solid tumor such as melanoma, head and neck, liver or kidney cancer.

This clone was counted only a few times. This sequence joins TRBV5-1 and TRBJ1-2; 8 bases are shared with TRBD1. Looked up from germline, CDR1 is SGHRS and CDR2 is YFSETQ. V was clipped by 5 bases and J by 10 bases; unmatched bases: 7. This CDR3 spans 12 amino acids. The CDR3 spells CASSWTGSTYTF. The CDR3 DNA reads as TGCGCCAGCAGTTGGACAGGGTCGACCTACACCTTC.

The chain has TRBV5-5 and TRBJ2-2; no clear D. Germline-derived CDR1 and CDR2 are SGHKS and YYEKEE (reference sequence). Trimming removed 4 bases at V and 9 bases at J, with 19 bases between. The CDR3 runs 15 residues. CDR3 coding DNA: TGTGCCAGCAGCCACTCGGCCAGTGACCATTGGGAGCTGTTTTTT. This sequence encodes CASSHSASDHWELFF. Based on the CDR3 plus reference TRBV5-5 and TRBJ2-2, the full variable domain is DAGVTQSPTHLIKTRGQQVTLRCSPISGHKSVSWYQQVLGQGPQFIFQYYEKEERGRGNFPDRFSARQFPNYSSELNVNALLLGDSALYLCASSHSASDHWELFFGEGSRLTVL.

The gene calls are TRBV7-9 and TRBJ1-6; D is ambiguous. The CDR3 loop spans 13 amino acids. The V end lost 8 bases, the J end lost 8 bases, and 13 bases lay between the germline ends. CDR1 and CDR2 from the germline V gene are SEHNR and FQNEAQ (reference sequence). Here the CDR3 reads CASQVMVDSPLHF. CDR3 nucleotide sequence: TGTGCCAGCCAGGTTATGGTCGATTCACCCCTCCACTTT. Full variable domain (remainder filled in from reference TRBV7-9 and TRBJ1-6): DTGVSQNPRHKITKRGQNVTFRCDPISEHNRLYWYRQTLGQGPEFLTYFQNEAQLEKSRLLSDRFSAERPKGSFSTLEIQRTEQGDSAMYLCASQVMVDSPLHFGNGTRLTVT.

V gene TRBV4-1 combines with J gene TRBJ1-1; D uncertain. V was pared by 6 bases and J by 10 bases, with 15 bases between. The CDR3 is made up of 12 amino acids. CDR1 and CDR2 (germline): MGHRA, YSYEKL. For the CDR3, the DNA is TGCGCCAGCAGTGGTGGAAGGGCTAGAGCTTTCTTT. Translated, it gives CASSGGRARAFF.

CDR3 protein: CASSESTSGSTETQYF. The CDR3 DNA follows: TGCGCCAGCAGTGAGTCGACTAGCGGGAGTACCGAGACCCAGTACTTC. This sequence joins TRBV10-1 and TRBJ2-5, with 12 bases matching TRBD2. This CDR3 has 16 amino acids. J lost 5 bases, V lost 0 bases, and 4 bases had no gene match. Germline CDR1 and CDR2: WNHNN and SYGVQD (reference sequence).

The CDR3 protein is CASTSSGTSGGADTQYF. For the CDR3, the DNA is TGTGCCAGTACCAGCTCCGGGACTAGCGGGGGGGCAGATACGCAGTATTTT. V and J are TRBV19 and TRBJ2-3; 16 bases match TRBD2. Germline CDR1 reads LNHDA; CDR2 reads SQIVND (reference sequence). With 7 bases clipped from V and 4 bases from J, the junction kept 8 bases outside the gene matches. CDR3 length equals 17 residues.

The J gene is TRBJ2-2, the V gene TRBV7-9; D gene uncertain. V lost 3 bases and J lost 6, with 11 bases in between. Per the germline V gene, CDR1 is SEHNR and CDR2 is FQNEAQ (reference sequence). CDR3 length: 14 amino acids. This chain's CDR3 is CASSFDLGSGELFF. The CDR3 DNA is TGTGCCAGCAGCTTTGACCTCGGGTCCGGGGAGCTGTTTTTT. Looking up the rest from reference TRBV7-9 and TRBJ2-2 gives the full variable domain: DTGVSQNPRHKITKRGQNVTFRCDPISEHNRLYWYRQTLGQGPEFLTYFQNEAQLEKSRLLSDRFSAERPKGSFSTLEIQRTEQGDSAMYLCASSFDLGSGELFFGEGSRLTVL.

The CDR3, as DNA: TGCGCCAGCAGCCAAGAGACCGGGGCGGGCGAAAAACTGTTTTTT. Translation gives CASSQETGAGEKLFF. This chain joins TRBV4-3 and TRBJ1-4; D is perhaps TRBD1 (5 bases). Trimming stripped 0 bases from V and 8 bases from J, with 13 bases between. Germline V gene sequence: CDR1 LGHNA, CDR2 YSLEER. The length of the CDR3 is 15 residues.

This clone has a handful of counts. The V gene is TRBV7-2, the J gene TRBJ1-3; D gene uncertain. In germline, CDR1 is SGHTA, CDR2 FQGNSA. The CDR3 sequence is 15 residues long. Trimming removed 5 bases at V and 7 bases at J, with 18 bases between. Written as DNA, the CDR3 is TGTGCCAGCAGCCCACCCCGCCTCGGGTGGAACACCATATATTTT. The encoded protein is CASSPPRLGWNTIYF. The complete variable domain, with remaining parts taken from reference TRBV7-2 and TRBJ1-3, reads GAGVSQSPSNKVTEKGKDVELRCDPISGHTALYWYRQSLGQGLEFLIYFQGNSAPDKSGLPSDRFSAERTGGSVSTLTIQRTQQEDSAVYLCASSPPRLGWNTIYFGEGSWLTVV.

The chain uses TRBV28 and TRBJ2-7; D may be TRBD2 (6 bases). Germline-derived CDR1 and CDR2 are MDHEN and SYDVKM. Between the trimmed V and J ends, which lost 4 bases and 8 bases, there was a span of 12 bases. The CDR3 is 12 amino acids. CDR3 sequence reads: CASSSTRGKQYF. For the CDR3, the DNA is TGTGCCAGCAGTTCAACCCGGGGGAAGCAGTACTTC.

The chain uses TRBV6-4 and TRBJ1-5, with 8 bases lining up with TRBD1. The CDR3 is 14 residues long. After removal of 6 bases from V and 5 bases from J, the junction contained 6 bases not matched to a gene. The germline V gene has CDR1 MRHNA and CDR2 SNTAGT. The DNA of the CDR3 is TGTGCCAGCAGGGAGCCGACAGGGGATCAGCCCCAGCATTTT. Translating it yields CASREPTGDQPQHF.

This chain uses TRBV20-1 with TRBJ1-2; tentatively, D is TRBD1 (6 bases). With 7 bases removed from V and 7 bases from J, the gap between germline ends came to 13 bases. The CDR3 loop spans 11 amino acids. Germline V CDR1 and CDR2: DFQATT, SNEGSKA (reference sequence). CDR3 region: CSVIQGGGYTF. The CDR3 DNA reads as TGCAGTGTCATACAGGGTGGTGGCTACACCTTC.

The chain couples TRBV10-2 to TRBJ2-7; 7 bases match TRBD1. CDR1 WSHSY and CDR2 SAAADI come from the germline V gene. After removal of 2 bases from V and 2 bases from J, the junction contained 3 bases not matched to a gene. The CDR3 extends over 14 amino acids. The CDR3, as DNA: TGCGCCAGCAGTGAGATAACAGGGGCCTACGAGCAGTACTTC. Translation gives CASSEITGAYEQYF.

The table lists this clone with a few counts. The chain links TRBV10-3 to TRBJ2-1, with 12 bases identical to TRBD2. Germline-derived CDR1 and CDR2 are ENHRY and SYGVKD. V trimming: 6 bases; J trimming: 8 bases; junction bases outside the gene matches: 5. The CDR3 has 14 residues. The CDR3: CAIRTSGRNDEQFF. In DNA, the CDR3 is TGTGCCATCAGGACTAGCGGGAGAAACGATGAGCAGTTCTTC.

The CDR3 coding sequence is TGTGCCAGCAGTTTTAAAGGACTAGCGGGAGGGCCAGGGCTCACAGATACGCAGTATTTT. It yields the protein CASSFKGLAGGPGLTDTQYF. V is TRBV28 and J is TRBJ2-3, with TRBD2 matching 15 bases. The germline V gene has CDR1 MDHEN and CDR2 SYDVKM. V was clipped by 3 bases and J by 2 bases; unmatched bases: 12. This CDR3 has 20 residues.

The CDR3 DNA follows: TGCAGCGTTATACTGGGGGGGGTCACAGATACGCAGTATTTT. The encoded protein is CSVILGGVTDTQYF. The chain links TRBV29-1 to TRBJ2-3, with 7 bases aligning to TRBD2. The CDR3 totals 14 residues. After removal of 5 bases from V and 2 bases from J, the junction contained 7 bases not matched to a gene. Germline CDR1 is SQVTM and CDR2 is ANQGSEA.

Worth noting for this clone: A read error may produce the germline difference seen at one junction end. V is TRBV4-2 and J is TRBJ1-4, with a weak D call TRBD1 (5 bases). CDR1 and CDR2 from the germline V gene are LGHNA and YNFKEQ. The CDR3 runs to 14 residues. CDR3 protein: CAGSQGAGREKLFF. CDR3 in DNA: TGTGCCGGCAGCCAAGGAGCGGGACGGGAAAAACTGTTTTTT.

The chain uses TRBV6-5 and TRBJ1-2, with D possibly being TRBD1 (5 bases). V was clipped by 6 bases and J by 7 bases, with 12 bases between them. In germline, CDR1 is MNHEY, CDR2 SVGAGI. The CDR3 has 12 amino acids. For the CDR3, the DNA is TGTGCCAGCAGACTCCGGGGCTTTGGCTACACCTTC. It translates to CASRLRGFGYTF.

V gene TRBV6-5 combines with J gene TRBJ2-1; weak D call: TRBD2 (6 bases). The CDR3 spans 12 residues. V gave up 8 bases and J gave up 6 bases, with 11 bases separating them. The V gene's germline CDR1 is MNHEY and CDR2 SVGAGI. As DNA, the CDR3 is TGTGCCAGCCAGACTAGATTCAATGAGCAGTTCTTC. The encoded protein is CASQTRFNEQFF.

The chain is built from TRBV5-1 and TRBJ2-3, with 10 bases matching TRBD2. The junction had 2 bases not matched to a gene; V was cut back by 6 bases and J by 1 base. Germline CDR1 and CDR2: SGHRS and YFSETQ. The CDR3 loop spans 14 amino acids. In nucleotides, the CDR3 is TGCGCCAGCACCCTAGCGGGGGGCACAGATACGCAGTATTTT. Translation gives CASTLAGGTDTQYF. Together with reference TRBV5-1 and TRBJ2-3, the CDR3 gives the full variable domain: KAGVTQTPRYLIKTRGQQVTLSCSPISGHRSVSWYQQTPGQGLQFLFEYFSETQRNKGNFPGRFSGRQFSNSRSEMNVSTLELGDSALYLCASTLAGGTDTQYFGPGTRLTVL.

The chain carries TRBV15 and TRBJ2-7; D not certain. Trimming removed 1 base at V and 5 bases at J, with 9 bases between. Germline V lookup: CDR1 LNHNV, CDR2 YYDKDF (reference sequence). The CDR3 totals 13 residues. CDR3 DNA sequence: TGTGCCACCAGCAGAGTGGGCTTCGACGAGCAGTACTTC. This encodes CATSRVGFDEQYF.

This sequence joins TRBV7-8 and TRBJ1-5; 7 bases match TRBD1. The CDR3 length is 17 residues. The V gene's germline CDR1 is SGHVS and CDR2 FQNEAQ. Unmatched junction bases numbered 6, after V lost 1 base and J lost 0 bases. The CDR3 sequence: CASSLDIDRDSNQPQHF. DNA of the CDR3: TGTGCCAGCAGCTTAGATATCGACAGGGATAGCAATCAGCCCCAGCATTTT.

The rearrangement uses TRBV15 and TRBJ1-2; 7 bases fit TRBD1. This CDR3 region has 15 residues. CDR1 is LNHNV, CDR2 YYDKDF, per germline (reference sequence). The ends lost 2 bases at V and 1 base at J; junction bases unmatched: 4. The CDR3 nucleotides are TGTGCCACCAGCAGATACAGGGGTTTTAACTATGGCTACACCTTC. This codes for CATSRYRGFNYGYTF.

This clone appeared many times. The chain combines TRBV28 with TRBJ1-6; 8 bases are a match to TRBD1. Germline assignment: CDR1 MDHEN and CDR2 SYDVKM. This CDR3 is built from 14 residues. J was trimmed by 9 bases and V by 1 base; bases with no gene match: 2. CDR3 loop: CASSLYRGGSPLHF. DNA for the CDR3: TGTGCCAGCAGTTTATACAGGGGGGGTTCACCCCTCCACTTT.

V gene TRBV20-1 combines with J gene TRBJ1-2, with D maybe TRBD1 (5 bases). CDR3 length: 11 residues. CDR1 DFQATT and CDR2 SNEGSKA come from the germline V gene (reference sequence). Trimming stripped 6 bases from V and 7 bases from J, with 12 bases between. CDR3 sequence (DNA): TGCAGTGCCACCCAGGGATCTGGCTACACCTTC. It codes for CSATQGSGYTF.

This clone has just one count. This sequence joins TRBV28 and TRBJ1-4; no reliable D call. The V gene's germline CDR1 is MDHEN and CDR2 SYDVKM. The V end lost 5 bases, the J end lost 7 bases, and 20 bases lay between the germline ends. CDR3 length equals 16 residues. The CDR3 region is CASSPPGWSSREKLFF. CDR3 nucleotides: TGTGCCAGCAGTCCGCCTGGGTGGAGTAGTCGTGAAAAACTGTTTTTT.

The V gene is TRBV5-4, the J gene TRBJ2-1, with 9 positions matching TRBD2. J gave up 0 bases and V 2 bases, and 0 bases lay outside the gene matches. The CDR3 loop spans 15 amino acids. CDR1 is SGHNT and CDR2 is YYREEE in the germline V gene (reference sequence). This CDR3 reads CASSFSGSSYNEQFF. The DNA of the CDR3 is TGTGCCAGCAGCTTTAGCGGGAGCTCCTACAATGAGCAGTTCTTC. The full variable domain, rest sourced from reference TRBV5-4 and TRBJ2-1, is ETGVTQSPTHLIKTRGQQVTLRCSSQSGHNTVSWYQQALGQGPQFIFQYYREEENGRGNFPPRFSGLQFPNYSSELNVNALELDDSALYLCASSFSGSSYNEQFFGPGTRLTVL.